Following are 14 T cell receptor beta chains from one sample sequenced in a study of blood T cell repertoires in COVID-19. Generated by immunoSEQ multiplex PCR, the TCRdb table keeps only in-frame clones and is missing some. The table includes roughly 34,000 clones, more than 70% detected once. Sequencing was performed on peripheral blood. These TCRs come from a human donor in a cohort sampled during active COVID-19.

The rearrangement links TRBV7-9 to TRBJ2-2; 14 positions match TRBD2. Per germline, CDR1 SEHNR and CDR2 FQNEAQ (reference sequence). J gave up 1 base and V 5 bases, and 6 bases lay outside the gene matches. This CDR3 contains 18 residues. This CDR3 reads CASSPRTSGGRNTGELFF. Here the CDR3 DNA reads TGTGCCAGCAGCCCTCGGACTAGCGGGGGGAGGAACACCGGGGAGCTGTTTTTT.

The rearrangement links TRBV7-9 to TRBJ2-1; 8 nucleotides align to TRBD2. The germline V gene has CDR1 SEHNR and CDR2 FQNEAQ (reference sequence). There are 11 residues in the CDR3. V lost 10 bases to trimming and J lost 5 bases; unmatched junction nucleotides: 1. CDR3 in amino acids: CAIGGDNEQFF. In DNA, the CDR3 is TGTGCCATCGGGGGGGACAATGAGCAGTTCTTC.

V gene TRBV9 combines with J gene TRBJ2-3; 8 bases are shared with TRBD1. The junction had 15 bases not matched to a gene; V was cut back by 4 bases and J by 5 bases. Germline-derived CDR1 and CDR2 are SGDLS and YYNGEE. CDR3 length: 17 amino acids. The CDR3: CASSTQSGQGLLDTQYF. CDR3 in DNA: TGTGCCAGCAGCACTCAATCAGGACAGGGTTTGTTAGATACGCAGTATTTT.

CDR3 DNA sequence: TGTGCCAGTAGGCCTTTACCGGGACAGGGGGCCAATTCGAACACCGGGGAGCTGTTTTTT. This sequence encodes CASRPLPGQGANSNTGELFF. The genes are TRBV19 and TRBJ2-2, with 12 bases that match TRBD1. The junction had 14 bases not matched to a gene; V was cut back by 6 bases and J by 0 bases. The CDR3 length is 20 residues. Germline V gene data show CDR1 as LNHDA and CDR2 as SQIVND (reference sequence).

The chain joins TRBV29-1 to TRBJ1-5; possible D gene TRBD1, 5 bases. Trimming pared 5 bases from V and 1 base from J, leaving 12 bases between. The CDR3 has 14 amino acids. Germline lookup yields CDR1 SQVTM and CDR2 ANQGSEA. The CDR3 DNA sequence: TGCAGCGTTTCTCAGGGCTTGAGCAATCAGCCCCAGCATTTT. It translates to CSVSQGLSNQPQHF.

The V gene is TRBV30, the J gene TRBJ2-7, with 7 bases aligning to TRBD2. The CDR3 runs 18 residues. CDR1 and CDR2 from the germline V gene are GTSNPN and SVGIG (reference sequence). The ends lost 0 bases at V and 0 bases at J; junction bases unmatched: 14. DNA of the CDR3: TGTGCCTGGAGTGTACCCAGCGGGGAACACTCCAGCTCCTACGAGCAGTACTTC. Its translation is CAWSVPSGEHSSSYEQYF.

This rearrangement joins TRBV7-8 to TRBJ1-1; no definite D call. The V and J ends lost 2 bases and 1 base respectively, with 8 bases between them. The CDR3 spans 14 residues. Germline V gene lookup returns CDR1 SGHVS and CDR2 FQNEAQ. This CDR3 reads CASSLNSGNTEAFF. CDR3 nucleotide sequence: TGTGCCAGCAGCTTAAACAGCGGGAACACTGAAGCTTTCTTT.

The rearrangement joins TRBV6-5 to TRBJ2-7; D is perhaps TRBD2 (7 bases). Looked up from germline, CDR1 is MNHEY and CDR2 is SVGAGI. The V gene lost 6 bases and the J gene lost 2 bases, with 17 bases spanning the gap. This CDR3 region has 15 residues. The CDR3 sequence is CASRGGAGAPYEQYF. CDR3 DNA sequence: TGTGCCAGCAGAGGGGGGGCGGGGGCCCCCTACGAGCAGTACTTC.

This chain links TRBV19 with TRBJ2-3, with TRBD1 identical over 8 bases. Germline lookup yields CDR1 LNHDA and CDR2 SQIVND (reference sequence). This CDR3 spans 15 amino acids. V was pared by 6 bases and J by 3 bases, with 8 bases of the junction left unmatched. The CDR3 protein is CASRIGTGATDTQYF. DNA of the CDR3: TGTGCCAGTAGAATTGGGACAGGAGCGACAGATACGCAGTATTTT.

This clone was counted once. V is TRBV3-1 (or the pseudogene TRBV3-2) and J is TRBJ2-7, with 7 nucleotides matching TRBD1. Germline CDR1 and CDR2: LGHDT and YNNKEL (reference sequence). The CDR3 contains 14 residues. Germline trimming cut 1 base from V and 3 bases from J; bases unmatched to any gene: 3. The CDR3: CASSQGTGFYEQYF. As DNA, the CDR3 is TGTGCCAGCAGCCAAGGGACAGGCTTCTACGAGCAGTACTTC.

This sequence joins TRBV3-1 (or the pseudogene TRBV3-2) and TRBJ2-3; TRBD1 matches 8 bases. The CDR3 runs 13 residues. From germline, CDR1 is LGHDT and CDR2 YNNKEL (reference sequence). After removal of 3 bases from V and 14 bases from J, the junction contained 10 bases not matched to a gene. The CDR3 bases are TGTGCCAGCAGCCAGAACAGGGGGTTTCCTGGGTATTTT. Its protein product is CASSQNRGFPGYF.

The chain combines TRBV6-6 with TRBJ2-3; 10 nucleotides agree with TRBD2. CDR3 length: 19 residues. After removal of 6 bases from V and 4 bases from J, the junction contained 19 bases not matched to a gene. Germline CDR1 reads MNHNY; CDR2 reads SVGAGI (reference sequence). The CDR3 is CASSSEGSRLAGVSDTQYF. CDR3 nucleotide sequence: TGTGCCAGCAGCTCGGAGGGGTCCCGGCTAGCGGGAGTGTCAGATACGCAGTATTTT.

The CDR3 nucleotides are TGTGCCAGCAGCGTTCCCCGCCCAGGGGCTAGCGGGAGCACAGATACGCAGTATTTT. Protein sequence: CASSVPRPGASGSTDTQYF. The V call is TRBV9, the J call TRBJ2-3, with 8 bases aligning to TRBD2. Trimming took 2 bases from V and 0 from J; bases not matched to a gene: 14. Germline CDR1 is SGDLS and CDR2 is YYNGEE. The CDR3 totals 19 residues.

The table lists this clone with a few counts. V gene TRBV19 combines with J gene TRBJ1-2; 7 bases line up with TRBD1. Trimming removed 4 bases from V and 4 bases from J; junction bases left unmatched: 6. The CDR3 consists of 14 residues. The germline V gene has CDR1 LNHDA and CDR2 SQIVND (reference sequence). CDR3 sequence: CASSTLDRTYGYTF. For the CDR3, the DNA is TGTGCCAGTAGTACCCTGGACAGGACCTATGGCTACACCTTC.